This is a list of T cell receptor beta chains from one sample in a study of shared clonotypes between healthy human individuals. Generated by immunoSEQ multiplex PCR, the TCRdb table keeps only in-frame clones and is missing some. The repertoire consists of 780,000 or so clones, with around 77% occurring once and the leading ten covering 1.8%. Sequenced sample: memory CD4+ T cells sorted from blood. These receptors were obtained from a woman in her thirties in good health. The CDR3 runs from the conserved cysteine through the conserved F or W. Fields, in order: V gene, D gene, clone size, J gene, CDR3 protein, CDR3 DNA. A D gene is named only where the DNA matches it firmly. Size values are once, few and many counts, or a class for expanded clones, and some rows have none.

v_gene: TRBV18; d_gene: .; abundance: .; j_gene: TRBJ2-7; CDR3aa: CASSRDHFSLEQYF; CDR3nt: TGTGCCAGCTCAAGGGACCACTTCTCTCTCGAGCAGTACTTC
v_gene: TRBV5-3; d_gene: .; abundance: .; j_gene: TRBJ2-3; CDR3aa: CARSLRRSDTQYF; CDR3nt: TGTGCCAGAAGCTTGAGGCGATCAGATACGCAGTATTTT
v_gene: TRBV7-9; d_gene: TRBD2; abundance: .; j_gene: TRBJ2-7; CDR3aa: CASSLLRAGEYEQYF; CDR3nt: TGTGCCAGCAGCTTACTACGAGCGGGAGAATACGAGCAGTACTTC
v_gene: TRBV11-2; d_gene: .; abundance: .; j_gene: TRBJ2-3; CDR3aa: CASSFHGAGTDTQYF; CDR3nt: TGTGCCAGCAGCTTCCACGGAGCGGGCACAGATACGCAGTATTTT
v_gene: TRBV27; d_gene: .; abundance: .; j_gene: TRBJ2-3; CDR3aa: CASSNRADTQYF; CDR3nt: TGTGCCAGCAGTAACAGGGCAGATACGCAGTATTTT
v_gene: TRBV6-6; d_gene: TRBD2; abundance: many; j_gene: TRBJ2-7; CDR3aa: CASGVAGTYEQYF; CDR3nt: TGTGCCAGCGGGGTAGCGGGAACCTACGAGCAGTACTTC
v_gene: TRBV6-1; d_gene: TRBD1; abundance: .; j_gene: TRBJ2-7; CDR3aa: CASSEGDRFPYF; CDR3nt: TGTGCCAGCAGTGAAGGGGACAGGTTCCCGTACTTC
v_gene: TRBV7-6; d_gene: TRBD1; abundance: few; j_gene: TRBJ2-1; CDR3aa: CASSLVAPGTGFNEQFF; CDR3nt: TGTGCCAGCAGCTTAGTAGCACCCGGGACAGGGTTCAATGAGCAGTTCTTC
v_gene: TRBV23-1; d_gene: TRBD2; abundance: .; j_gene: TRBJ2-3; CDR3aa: CASSHLTSGSTDTQYF; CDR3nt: TGCGCCAGCAGTCATTTGACTAGCGGTAGCACAGATACGCAGTATTTT
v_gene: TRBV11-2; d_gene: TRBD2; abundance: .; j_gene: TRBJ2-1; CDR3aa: CASSRSGSYNEQFF; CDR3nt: TGTGCCAGCAGCCGTAGCGGGAGCTACAATGAGCAGTTCTTC
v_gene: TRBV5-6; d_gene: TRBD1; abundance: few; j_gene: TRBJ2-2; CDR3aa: CASSKGGTPGELFF; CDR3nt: TGTGCCAGCTCAAAAGGGGGCACCCCCGGGGAGCTGTTTTTT